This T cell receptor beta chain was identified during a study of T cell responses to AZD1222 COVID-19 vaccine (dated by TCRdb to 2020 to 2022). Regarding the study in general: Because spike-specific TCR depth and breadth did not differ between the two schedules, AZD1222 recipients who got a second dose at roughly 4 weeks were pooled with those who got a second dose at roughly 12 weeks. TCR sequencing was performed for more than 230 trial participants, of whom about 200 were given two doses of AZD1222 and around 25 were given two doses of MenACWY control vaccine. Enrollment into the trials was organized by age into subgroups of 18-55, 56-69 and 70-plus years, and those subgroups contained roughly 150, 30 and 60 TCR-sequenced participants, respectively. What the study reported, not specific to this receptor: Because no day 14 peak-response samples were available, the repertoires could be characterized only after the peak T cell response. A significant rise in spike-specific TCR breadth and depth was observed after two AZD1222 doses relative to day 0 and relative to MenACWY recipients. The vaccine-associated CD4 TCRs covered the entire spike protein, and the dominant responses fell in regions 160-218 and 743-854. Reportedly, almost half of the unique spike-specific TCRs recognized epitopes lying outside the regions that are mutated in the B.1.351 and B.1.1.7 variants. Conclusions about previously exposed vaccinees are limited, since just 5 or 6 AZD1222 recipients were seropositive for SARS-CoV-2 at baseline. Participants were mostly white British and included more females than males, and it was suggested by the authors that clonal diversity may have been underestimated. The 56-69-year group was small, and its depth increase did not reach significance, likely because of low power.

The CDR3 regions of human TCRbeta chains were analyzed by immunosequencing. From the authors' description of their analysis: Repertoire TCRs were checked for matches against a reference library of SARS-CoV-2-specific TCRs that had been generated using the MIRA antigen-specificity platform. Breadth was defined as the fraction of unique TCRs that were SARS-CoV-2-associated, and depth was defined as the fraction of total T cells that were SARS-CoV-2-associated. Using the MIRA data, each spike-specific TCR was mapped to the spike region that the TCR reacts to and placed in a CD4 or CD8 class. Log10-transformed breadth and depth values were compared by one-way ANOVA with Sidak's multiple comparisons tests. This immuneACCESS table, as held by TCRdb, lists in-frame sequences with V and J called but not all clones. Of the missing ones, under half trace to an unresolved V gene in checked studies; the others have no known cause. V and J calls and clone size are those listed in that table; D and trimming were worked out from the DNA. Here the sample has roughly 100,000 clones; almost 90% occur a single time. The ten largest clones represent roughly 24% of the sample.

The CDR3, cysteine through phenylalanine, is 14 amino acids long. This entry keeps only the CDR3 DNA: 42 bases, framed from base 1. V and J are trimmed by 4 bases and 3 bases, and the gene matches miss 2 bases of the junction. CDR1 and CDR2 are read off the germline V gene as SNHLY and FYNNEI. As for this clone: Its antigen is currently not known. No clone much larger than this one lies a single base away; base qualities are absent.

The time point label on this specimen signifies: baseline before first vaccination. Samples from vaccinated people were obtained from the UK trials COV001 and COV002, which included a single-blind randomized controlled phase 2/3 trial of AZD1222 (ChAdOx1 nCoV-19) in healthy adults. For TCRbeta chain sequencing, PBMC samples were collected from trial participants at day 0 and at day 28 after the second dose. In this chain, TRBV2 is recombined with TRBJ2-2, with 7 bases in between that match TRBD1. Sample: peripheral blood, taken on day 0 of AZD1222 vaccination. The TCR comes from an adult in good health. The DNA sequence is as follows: TGTGCCAGCAGTGGACAGGGTCACACCGGGGAGCTGTTTTTT. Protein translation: CASSGQGHTGELFF.